This TCR beta chain was sequenced during a study of blood T cells in healthy people across ages. In the study overall: For every two T cells, template switching captured about one barcoded beta molecule.

Per-sample yields of isolated PBMCs were at least 6 million. Deletions cut 2 bases from V and 3 bases from J, with 7 bases between. The germline V gene has CDR1 GTSNPN and CDR2 SVGIG (reference sequence). The CDR3 is 12 residues long. Then a second PCR, running roughly 7 to 11 cycles, was carried out with a sample-barcoded 5' primer and a J-beta primer mix. TCRdb reprocessed the 5' RACE reads with MiXCR, giving one entry per CDR3 protein. The sample includes 900,000 to 950,000 distinct CDR3 sequences, around 29% of them seen just once. These data were also reused for a study on T cells of mothers and their children.

The sequenced material came from blood. The receptor was derived from a woman aged 40 to 50 in good health. The chain joins TRBV30 to TRBJ1-2; D is unresolved. CDR3 nucleotides: TGTGCCTGGAGTAGATCTTACTATGGCTACACCTTC. It encodes CAWSRSYYGYTF.